This section outlines one T cell receptor beta chain sequence together with its context. Its antigen is not known. These data originate in a study of T cell responses to AZD1222 COVID-19 vaccine. Looking at the study overall: Pooling covered second doses at about 4 or about 12 weeks. General observations from the study: Females outnumbered males among donors, who were mostly white British; clonal diversity was possibly underestimated.

Profiling relied on immunoSEQ multiplex PCR, and the TCRdb table lists in-frame clones only, not all of them. In the table there are roughly 110,000 clones, roughly nine tenths of which are singletons. The TCR originated in an adult in good health. Here the sequenced sample was peripheral blood, taken on day 0 of AZD1222 vaccination.

As DNA, the CDR3 is TGTGCCAGCAGTTACTCGAGGGACAGAAGAATGTCACCCCTCCACTTT. Translating gives CASSYSRDRRMSPLHF. The J gene is TRBJ1-6, the V gene TRBV6-5; 7 nucleotides line up with TRBD1. CDR1 and CDR2 from the germline V gene are MNHEY and SVGAGI. CDR3 size: 16 residues. V dropped 0 bases and J dropped 10; count of bases not matched to a gene: 9.